This T cell receptor beta chain derives from a study of cytomegalovirus exposure and HLA in healthy donors. Study results and limitations: In vitro confirmation showed a few CMV-associated chains to be CMV antigen specific. In the roughly 130 validation repertoires, a later analysis found that first-cohort TCR clusters tended to co-occur. Cytomegalovirus-associated status was assigned to approximately 160 TCR beta chains.

Regarding this clone: Its antigen is as yet unknown.

Assay: immunoSEQ multiplex PCR; the TCRdb copy retains only in-frame clones and omits some. The repertoire includes approximately 210,000 clones, roughly 88% of them detected once, and 2.5% to 3.5% sits in the top ten. This CDR3 has 13 residues. V gave up 5 bases and J gave up 3 bases; unmatched junction bases: 4. Germline V gene sequence: CDR1 SGHTA, CDR2 FQGNSA. Input material: PBMCs. V is TRBV7-2 and J is TRBJ2-7; 7 positions agree with TRBD1. The receptor was isolated from a young woman in good health and CMV-seronegative. CDR3: CASSPDRDYEQYF. The CDR3 bases are TGTGCCAGCAGCCCTGACAGGGACTACGAGCAGTACTTC.